This record covers a single T cell receptor (beta chain). Its cognate antigen has yet to be identified. A read error may be the cause here, since a much bigger clone is one base away. Taken from the germline V gene, the CDR1 and CDR2 loops are LGHNA and YNFKEQ. The CDR3 sequence holds 16 residues, the cysteine and phenylalanine included. The kept DNA is CDR3 alone, 48 bases in frame from the first base. These data are taken from a study of shared clonotypes between healthy human individuals (dated by TCRdb to the early 2020s). Background for the entire study: A couple of women and a few men aged 18 to 49 years were included in the cohort. Per donor, leukapheresis produced somewhere between about 0.85 and 9.5 billion PBMCs. Different laboratories and diverse techniques were used to prepare libraries and sequence TCR repertoires, to increase sequencing depth and limit assay-specific biases. The study deeply sequenced blood TCR repertoires of roughly five healthy adults to estimate repertoire size and the extent of clonotype sharing between individuals.

TCR CDR3 regions were amplified from genomic DNA by multiplex PCR using the deep immunoSEQ assay. Extracted genomic DNA from each cell subset was spread evenly across all wells of several immunoSEQ 96-well plates, with each plate serving as a replicate. For unsorted PBMC, roughly 330 ng genomic DNA, equal to about 30,000 T cell genomes, was loaded into each replicate PCR. Genomic DNA from unsorted PBMC was sequenced over ten immunoSEQ deep assay plates. The purified libraries were quantified using a Qubit 3.0 fluorometer, sized with a Bioanalyzer 2100, and then quantified again using the KAPA Library Quantification kit. Each immunoSEQ 96-well plate was sequenced on its own single-read 150-cycle Illumina NextSeq 550 flow cell. As for the authors' bioinformatics: Because only junctional sequences without quality scores were contained in the immunoSEQ output, filtering matching that applied to full-length reads could not be performed. To assign V/J genes and CDR3, sequences were annotated using PyIR, a Python wrapper for IgBLAST v1.9, with IMGT germline references. Any read was removed if the V/J assignment was weak (E-value above 1e-6), the CDR3 was missing, or the read contained stop codons, out-of-frame junctions, or ambiguous translated residues. V3J clonotypes were defined by identical inferred V gene, J gene, and CDR3 amino acid sequence. Percentage overlap between repertoires was calculated by dividing the number of shared unique clonotypes by the size of the smaller repertoire. Richness of each repertoire was evaluated using RTK rarefaction, the Chao1 estimator, and Recon v2.1 estimates of unobserved clonotypes. TCRdb took this table from immuneACCESS and kept in-frame rearrangements with V and J called. Such tables lack part of the clones; where checked against another copy, unresolved V genes explain under half of the gap, and the rest is unexplained. That table is the source of V, J and clone size, and D and trimming were worked out from the DNA. The sample table shows roughly 500,000 clones, and 70% to 80% are seen once. Of the sample, 10% to 15% is held by the ten largest clones.

General conclusions and limits of the study: Pairwise subsampling led to the expectation that sequencing depth would affect the degree of clonotype sharing among donors. Sampling was limited to blood, and TCR repertoires in tissue likely differ from TCR repertoires in blood. The genetic and exposure-history diversity represented was limited by the small number of donors.

Donors were healthy HIV-negative adults with no recently reported acute infections or vaccinations. Only Caucasian adults living in Nashville, Tennessee, USA were represented among the donors. For unsorted samples, some 100 million PBMCs were counted, and genomic DNA was extracted using the QIAamp DNA Blood Mini kit. After blood collection by leukapheresis, PBMCs were isolated using Ficoll-Histopaque density gradient centrifugation and then cryopreserved in the vapor phase of liquid nitrogen. Sequences were obtained from PBMCs. The origin of this receptor is a woman aged 40 to 49 in good health. Some clones in this sample may be carry-over from other donors' samples. The chain links TRBV4-2 with TRBJ2-2; 10 central bases correspond to TRBD2. The bases read TGTGCCAGCAGCCAACTAGCGGGAGTTGACACCAGGGAGCTGTTTTTT. This translates into CASSQLAGVDTRELFF.